The 26 T cell receptor beta chains in this list originate from one sample, sequenced in a study of CD4+ T cells in melanoma. Some clones are missing from TCRdb's copy, which holds only in-frame ones; the method was immunoSEQ multiplex PCR. This table has around 130,000 clones, about nine tenths appearing once. The receptors were gathered from a human donor with melanoma.

This chain joins TRBV27 and TRBJ2-7; 8 nucleotides line up with TRBD1. The CDR3 is 14 amino acids. Germline V gene lookup returns CDR1 MNHEY and CDR2 SMNVEV (reference sequence). J gave up 2 bases and V 6 bases, and 6 bases lay outside the gene matches. CDR3 sequence reads: CASRDRVRTYEQYF. The DNA for the CDR3 is TGTGCCAGCAGGGACAGGGTAAGGACCTACGAGCAGTACTTC.

The chain is built from TRBV6-5 and TRBJ2-1; D is perhaps TRBD1 (5 bases). The V and J ends lost 5 bases and 0 bases respectively, with 8 bases between them. Germline V gene data show CDR1 as MNHEY and CDR2 as SVGAGI. The CDR3 is 14 residues long. The CDR3 here is CASSRGSSYNEQFF. The DNA of the CDR3 is TGTGCCAGCAGTAGGGGTAGCTCCTACAATGAGCAGTTCTTC.

This chain connects TRBV18 to TRBJ2-2; tentative D call: TRBD1 (6 bases). The V and J ends lost 8 bases and 6 bases respectively, with 13 bases between them. CDR3 length: 13 amino acids. Germline values: CDR1 KGHSH, CDR2 LQKENI. This CDR3 is CASRTTGSGELFF. For the CDR3, the DNA is TGTGCCAGCCGAACGACAGGCTCCGGGGAGCTGTTTTTT.

The chain carries TRBV25-1 and TRBJ1-1; maybe TRBD1 (6 bases). CDR1 is MGHDK, CDR2 SYGVNS, per germline. CDR3 length equals 15 residues. V shed 3 bases and J shed 6 bases, with 17 bases lying between them. CDR3 nucleotides: TGTGCCAGCAGTGACTCAAAAAGGGGGGTTGCTGAAGCTTTCTTT. It encodes CASSDSKRGVAEAFF. The full variable domain, in which reference TRBV25-1 and TRBJ1-1 provide the parts outside the CDR3, is EADIYQTPRYLVIGTGKKITLECSQTMGHDKMYWYQQDPGMELHLIHYSYGVNSTEKGDLSSESTVSRIRTEHFPLTLESARPSHTSQYLCASSDSKRGVAEAFFGQGTRLTVV.

The genes are TRBV5-1 and TRBJ2-3, with 9 bases aligning to TRBD2. The V and J ends lost 8 bases and 2 bases, in that order; junction bases with no gene match: 6. There are 14 residues in the CDR3. Per the germline V gene, CDR1 is SGHRS and CDR2 is YFSETQ. The CDR3 region has the DNA TGCGCCAGTATGCGGGGGGGCTCCACAGATACGCAGTATTTT. Its translation: CASMRGGSTDTQYF.

J is TRBJ2-1 and V is TRBV12-2. TRBV12-2 is deemed a pseudogene. The CDR3 covers 15 residues. CDR3 protein: CASLLTLRSYNEQFF. The CDR3, as DNA: TGTGCAAGTCTGTTGACCCTCCGCTCCTACAATGAGCAGTTCTTC.

Concerning this clone itself: The same CDR3 can be traced to other DNA sequences in this sample. This chain joins TRBV11-3 and TRBJ2-1, with D unresolved. The CDR3 extends over 13 amino acids. The germline CDR1 and CDR2 sequences are SGHNT and YENEEA. Between the trimmed V and J ends, which lost 5 bases and 3 bases, there was a span of 8 bases. The CDR3 loop is CASSLNRYNEQFF. Here the CDR3 DNA reads TGTGCCAGCAGCCTCAACCGCTACAATGAGCAGTTCTTC.

The chain carries TRBV6-5 and TRBJ2-7; either TRBD1 or TRBD2 may supply D (5 bases each). The V end lost 6 bases, the J end lost 6 bases, and 15 bases lay between the germline ends. CDR1 and CDR2 (germline): MNHEY, SVGAGI. CDR3 length: 13 residues. This CDR3 is CASRMNGASEQYF. The CDR3 DNA sequence: TGTGCCAGCAGAATGAACGGGGCGAGCGAGCAGTACTTC.

This rearrangement joins TRBV28 to TRBJ1-2, with a possible D match to TRBD1 (5 bases). Deletions cut 4 bases from V and 2 bases from J, with 11 bases between. Germline lookup yields CDR1 MDHEN and CDR2 SYDVKM. The CDR3 has 14 amino acids. The CDR3 bases are TGTGCCAGCAGTTCTCCGGGACTCAACTATGGCTACACCTTC. This encodes CASSSPGLNYGYTF.

The chain employs TRBV7-9 and TRBJ2-3, with a possible D match to TRBD2 (6 bases). Looked up from germline, CDR1 is SEHNR and CDR2 is FQNEAQ (reference sequence). With 2 bases removed from V and 6 bases from J, the gap between germline ends came to 15 bases. There are 15 residues in the CDR3. CDR3 residues: CASSLSGGTGDTQYF. CDR3 sequence (DNA): TGTGCCAGCAGCTTAAGCGGAGGGACCGGGGATACGCAGTATTTT.

The chain links TRBV4-1 to TRBJ2-3; the D gene is possibly TRBD1 (6 bases). V lost 1 base and J 2 bases, leaving 16 bases between the germline ends. The CDR3 consists of 17 residues. Germline V CDR1 and CDR2: MGHRA, YSYEKL. The CDR3, as DNA: TGCGCCAGCAGCCAAGGGCTGGCCAGGGGTAACACAGATACGCAGTATTTT. Protein: CASSQGLARGNTDTQYF.

V is TRBV15 and J is TRBJ2-1, with a tentative D call TRBD1 (5 bases). The CDR3 loop spans 12 amino acids. Germline V gene data show CDR1 as LNHNV and CDR2 as YYDKDF (reference sequence). Trimming cost V 1 base and J 8 bases, with 6 bases left between them. CDR3 region: CATSRARDEQFF. The CDR3 DNA sequence: TGTGCCACCAGCAGAGCCAGGGATGAGCAGTTCTTC.

The rearrangement joins TRBV30 to TRBJ2-1, with D possibly being TRBD1 (6 bases). The CDR3 spans 15 residues. Germline V gene sequence: CDR1 GTSNPN, CDR2 SVGIG (reference sequence). V gave up 3 bases and J gave up 9 bases, with 21 bases separating them. The CDR3 sequence is CAWRETQGSVGEQFF. In DNA, the CDR3 is TGTGCCTGGAGGGAAACCCAGGGGTCTGTTGGTGAGCAGTTCTTC.

The rearrangement joins TRBV7-9 to TRBJ2-7; 7 bases match TRBD2. Trimming removed 2 bases from V and 6 bases from J; junction bases left unmatched: 4. The length of the CDR3 is 13 residues. Looked up from germline, CDR1 is SEHNR and CDR2 is FQNEAQ (reference sequence). This CDR3 is CASSLWEGTEQYF. CDR3 in DNA: TGTGCCAGCAGCTTATGGGAGGGGACCGAGCAGTACTTC.

The chain combines TRBV5-4 with TRBJ2-7, with 8 positions matching TRBD1. J gave up 2 bases and V 0 bases, and 1 base lay outside the gene matches. Germline lookup yields CDR1 SGHNT and CDR2 YYREEE (reference sequence). There are 14 residues in the CDR3. CDR3 DNA sequence: TGTGCCAGCAGCTTGGGGACAGGGCCCTACGAGCAGTACTTC. This translates into CASSLGTGPYEQYF.

V gene TRBV7-8 combines with J gene TRBJ1-2; weak D call: TRBD1 (6 bases). CDR1 is SGHVS, CDR2 FQNEAQ, per germline. This CDR3 has 13 amino acids. Trimming removed 6 bases from V and 6 bases from J, with 14 bases in between. As DNA, the CDR3 is TGTGCCAGCAGTGGGGGGAGGGGGAATGGCTACACCTTC. Translating it yields CASSGGRGNGYTF.

The genes are TRBV7-8 and TRBJ2-5; TRBD2 is a possible D gene (6 bases). Trimming shortened V by 10 bases and J by 5 bases, and 20 bases separated the two germline ends. The CDR3 loop spans 14 amino acids. CDR1 is SGHVS and CDR2 is FQNEAQ in the germline V gene. Here the CDR3 DNA reads TGTGCCACCGCGGGACCACCTGATCGGGAGACCCAGTACTTC. Translating gives CATAGPPDRETQYF.

The chain combines TRBV11-3 with TRBJ2-7; perhaps TRBD2 as D (6 bases). The CDR3 has 15 residues. The germline CDR1 and CDR2 sequences are SGHNT and YENEEA. V dropped 5 bases and J dropped 1 base, with 15 bases sitting between them. The CDR3 DNA reads as TGTGCCAGCAGCCAATCCGGGACTGGATCCTACGAGCAGTACTTC. Translated: CASSQSGTGSYEQYF. The complete variable domain, with remaining parts taken from reference TRBV11-3 and TRBJ2-7, reads EAGVVQSPRYKIIEKKQPVAFWCNPISGHNTLYWYLQNLGQGPELLIRYENEEAVDDSQLPKDRFSAERLKGVDSTLKIQPAELGDSAVYLCASSQSGTGSYEQYFGPGTRLTVT.

Worth noting for this clone: The junction and the germline gene differ at one end; a read error may be behind it. This chain links TRBV7-9 with TRBJ1-1; D is unclear. The CDR3 spans 9 residues. Per germline, CDR1 SEHNR and CDR2 FQNEAQ (reference sequence). The CDR3: CASSLSKGF. The CDR3 DNA reads as TGTGCCAGCAGCTTATCTAAAGGCTTT.

The chain carries TRBV7-9 and TRBJ2-7; 8 bases map to TRBD1. CDR3 size: 15 residues. J gave up 2 bases and V 2 bases, and 5 bases lay outside the gene matches. CDR1 is SEHNR, CDR2 FQNEAQ, per germline (reference sequence). CDR3 region: CASSLTGGSTYEQYF. The CDR3 DNA is TGTGCCAGCAGCTTAACAGGGGGGTCGACCTACGAGCAGTACTTC.

This chain joins TRBV2 and TRBJ1-6, with 8 nucleotides matching TRBD1. With 6 bases clipped from V and 0 bases from J, the junction kept 4 bases outside the gene matches. Germline-derived CDR1 and CDR2 are SNHLY and FYNNEI. The CDR3 is 16 amino acids. DNA for the CDR3: TGTGCCAGCAGAGAAACAGGGGGCTCCTATAATTCACCCCTCCACTTT. Protein sequence: CASRETGGSYNSPLHF. The variable domain in full, completed from reference TRBV2 and TRBJ1-6, reads EPEVTQTPSHQVTQMGQEVILRCVPISNHLYFYWYRQILGQKVEFLVSFYNNEISEKSEIFDDQFSVERPDGSNFTLKIRSTKLEDSAMYFCASRETGGSYNSPLHFGNGTRLTVT.

The chain is built from TRBV2 and TRBJ1-3; weak D call: TRBD1 (6 bases). Germline V gene lookup returns CDR1 SNHLY and CDR2 FYNNEI. The length of the CDR3 is 16 residues. V lost 6 bases and J 2 bases, leaving 17 bases between the germline ends. This CDR3 is CASSPGHPSAGNTIYF. As DNA, the CDR3 is TGTGCCAGCAGCCCGGGACACCCGTCGGCTGGAAACACCATATATTTT.

The rearrangement links TRBV29-1 to TRBJ2-3; possible D gene TRBD1, 5 bases. The V end lost 5 bases, the J end lost 4 bases, and 13 bases lay between the germline ends. The germline V gene encodes CDR1 SQVTM and CDR2 ANQGSEA. The CDR3 length is 13 residues. CDR3: CSVRGARSDTQYF. Here the CDR3 DNA reads TGCAGCGTTCGTGGGGCACGGTCAGATACGCAGTATTTT.

This clone showed up just once. The CDR3 region has the DNA TGCGCCAGCAGCTTAGGATTGATGACAGGACTCGAAGCTTTCTTT. It codes for CASSLGLMTGLEAFF. J is TRBJ1-1 and V is TRBV5-1; D is possibly TRBD1 (6 bases). Trimming removed 2 bases at V and 8 bases at J, with 19 bases between. The germline CDR1 and CDR2 sequences are SGHRS and YFSETQ. This CDR3 spans 15 amino acids.

This rearrangement joins TRBV6-6 to TRBJ2-3; tentative D call: TRBD2 (7 bases). Germline lookup yields CDR1 MNHNY and CDR2 SVGAGI (reference sequence). V lost 6 bases and J 3 bases, leaving 13 bases between the germline ends. This CDR3 contains 14 residues. CDR3 nucleotide sequence: TGTGCCAGCAGCAAGGGGGGGCCTACAGATACGCAGTATTTT. This encodes CASSKGGPTDTQYF.

This chain joins TRBV15 and TRBJ1-2, with unresolved D. Looked up from germline, CDR1 is LNHNV and CDR2 is YYDKDF (reference sequence). This CDR3 is built from 14 residues. V lost 1 base to trimming and J lost 4 bases, with 10 bases between them. The CDR3 nucleotides are TGTGCCACCAGCAGAGGATCAGGAGCCTATGGCTACACCTTC. Translating gives CATSRGSGAYGYTF.